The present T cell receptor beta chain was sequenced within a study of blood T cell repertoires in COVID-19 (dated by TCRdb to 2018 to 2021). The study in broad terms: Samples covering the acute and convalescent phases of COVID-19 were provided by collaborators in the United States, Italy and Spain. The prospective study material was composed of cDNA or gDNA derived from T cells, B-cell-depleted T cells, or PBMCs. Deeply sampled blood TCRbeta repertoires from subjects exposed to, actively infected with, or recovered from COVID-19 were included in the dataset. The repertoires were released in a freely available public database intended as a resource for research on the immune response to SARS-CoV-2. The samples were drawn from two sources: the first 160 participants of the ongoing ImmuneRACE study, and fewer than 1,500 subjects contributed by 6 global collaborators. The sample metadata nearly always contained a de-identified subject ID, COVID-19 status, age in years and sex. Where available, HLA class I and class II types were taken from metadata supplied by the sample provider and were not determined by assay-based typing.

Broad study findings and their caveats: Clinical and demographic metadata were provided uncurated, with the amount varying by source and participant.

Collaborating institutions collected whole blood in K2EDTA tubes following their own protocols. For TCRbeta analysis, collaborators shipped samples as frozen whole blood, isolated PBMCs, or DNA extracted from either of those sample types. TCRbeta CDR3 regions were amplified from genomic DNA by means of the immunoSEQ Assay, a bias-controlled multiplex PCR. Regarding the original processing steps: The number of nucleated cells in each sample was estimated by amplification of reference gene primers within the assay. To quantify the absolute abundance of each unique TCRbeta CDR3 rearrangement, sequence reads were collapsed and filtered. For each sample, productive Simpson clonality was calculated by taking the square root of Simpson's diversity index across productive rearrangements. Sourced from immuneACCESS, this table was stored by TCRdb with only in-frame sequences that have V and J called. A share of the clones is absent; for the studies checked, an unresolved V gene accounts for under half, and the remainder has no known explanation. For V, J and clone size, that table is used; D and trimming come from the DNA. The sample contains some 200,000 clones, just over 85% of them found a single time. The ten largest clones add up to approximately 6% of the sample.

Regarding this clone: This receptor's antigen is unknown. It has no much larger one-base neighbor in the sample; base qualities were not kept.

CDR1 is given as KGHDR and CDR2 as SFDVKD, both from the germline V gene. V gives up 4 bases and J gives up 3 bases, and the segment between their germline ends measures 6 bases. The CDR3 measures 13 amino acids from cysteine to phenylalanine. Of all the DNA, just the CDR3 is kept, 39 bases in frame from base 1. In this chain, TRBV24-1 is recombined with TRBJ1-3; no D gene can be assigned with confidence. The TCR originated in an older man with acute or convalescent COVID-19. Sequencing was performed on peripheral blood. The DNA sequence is TGTGCCACCAGTGAGACAAGTGGAAACACCATATATTTT. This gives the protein CATSETSGNTIYF.